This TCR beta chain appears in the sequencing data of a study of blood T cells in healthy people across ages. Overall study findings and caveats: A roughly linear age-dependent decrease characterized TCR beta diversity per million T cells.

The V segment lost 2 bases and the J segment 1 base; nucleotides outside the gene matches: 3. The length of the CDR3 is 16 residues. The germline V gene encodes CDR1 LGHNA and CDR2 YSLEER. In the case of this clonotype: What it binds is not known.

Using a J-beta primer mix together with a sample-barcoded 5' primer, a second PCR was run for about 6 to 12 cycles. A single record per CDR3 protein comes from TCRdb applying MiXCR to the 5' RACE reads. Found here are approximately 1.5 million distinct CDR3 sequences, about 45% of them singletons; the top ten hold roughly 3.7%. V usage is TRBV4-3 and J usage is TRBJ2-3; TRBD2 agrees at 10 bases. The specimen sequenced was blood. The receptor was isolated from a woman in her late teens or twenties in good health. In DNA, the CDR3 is TGCGCCAGCAGCCAAAGCGGGAGGGGGGGCACAGATACGCAGTATTTT. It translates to CASSQSGRGGTDTQYF.